Following are 20 T cell receptor beta chains from one sample sequenced in a study of blood T cell repertoires in COVID-19. The data were produced by immunoSEQ multiplex PCR, yet TCRdb's version contains in-frame clones alone and is incomplete. Here the sample spans approximately 190,000 clones, 84% being singletons. Sequencing was carried out using peripheral blood. The receptors were gathered from a woman aged 65 to 85 with active or convalescent COVID-19.

The chain combines TRBV20-1 with TRBJ1-1, with 7 bases identical to TRBD1. Germline V gene data show CDR1 as DFQATT and CDR2 as SNEGSKA (reference sequence). CDR3 size: 14 residues. The ends lost 3 bases at V and 1 base at J; junction bases unmatched: 5. CDR3 loop: CSASRQGGNTEAFF. CDR3 sequence (DNA): TGCAGTGCTAGTCGACAGGGAGGGAACACTGAAGCTTTCTTT.

The genes are TRBV7-2 and TRBJ2-7, with TRBD1 matching over 9 bases. Germline CDR1 and CDR2: SGHTA and FQGNSA. CDR3 length: 15 amino acids. V lost 5 bases and J lost 2; bases outside the gene matches: 7. Written as DNA, the CDR3 is TGTGCCAGCAGCCCGCATGGACAGGGGACCTACGAGCAGTACTTC. As protein: CASSPHGQGTYEQYF.

The rearrangement uses TRBV6-1 and TRBJ2-1, with 7 bases that match TRBD1. The V gene's germline CDR1 is MNHNS and CDR2 SASEGT. Trimming cost V 3 bases and J 7 bases; bases outside gene matches: 6. This CDR3 has 14 residues. The DNA for the CDR3 is TGTGCCAGCAGTGAGAACAGGGGAAGGAATGAGCAGTTCTTC. Translation gives CASSENRGRNEQFF.

The rearrangement links TRBV10-3 to TRBJ2-5, with D perhaps TRBD1 (7 bases). This CDR3 has 15 residues. Germline CDR1 reads ENHRY; CDR2 reads SYGVKD. V lost 5 bases and J lost 3, with 16 bases in between. The CDR3 DNA reads as TGTGCCATCAGTCTGACAGGGAGGACAGAAGAGACCCAGTACTTC. Protein sequence: CAISLTGRTEETQYF.

V usage is TRBV5-4 and J usage is TRBJ2-1; TRBD2 is a possible D gene (5 bases). V was pared by 3 bases and J by 5 bases, with 18 bases between. Per germline, CDR1 SGHNT and CDR2 YYREEE (reference sequence). CDR3 length equals 16 residues. The CDR3 coding sequence is TGTGCCAGCAGCTCGGAGGTAGTGCGGAAGAACAATGAGCAGTTCTTC. It yields the protein CASSSEVVRKNNEQFF.

V is TRBV18 and J is TRBJ1-5; D may be TRBD1 (5 bases). The V end was cut by 5 bases, the J end by 3 bases, with 17 bases between. This CDR3 spans 16 amino acids. CDR1 and CDR2 (germline): KGHSH, LQKENI. The chain's CDR3 is CASSSDGGNDNQPQHF. The CDR3 DNA reads as TGTGCCAGCTCATCAGACGGGGGGAATGACAATCAGCCCCAGCATTTT.

The V call is TRBV4-1, the J call TRBJ2-7; D is perhaps TRBD2 (6 bases). V was clipped by 1 base and J by 2 bases, with 6 bases between them. Germline V gene data show CDR1 as MGHRA and CDR2 as YSYEKL. The CDR3 length is 13 residues. CDR3 in amino acids: CASSQGRAYEQYF. The CDR3 DNA reads as TGCGCCAGCAGCCAAGGGAGGGCCTACGAGCAGTACTTC.

The table lists this clone with a count of one. The chain combines TRBV9 with TRBJ2-1; 7 bases map to TRBD2. V trimming: 0 bases; J trimming: 6 bases; junction bases outside the gene matches: 12. The CDR3 covers 17 residues. From germline, CDR1 is SGDLS and CDR2 YYNGEE. The CDR3 spells CASSVDGGSRFSNEQFF. CDR3 in DNA: TGTGCCAGCAGCGTAGATGGCGGGAGTCGATTCAGCAATGAGCAGTTCTTC.

J is TRBJ2-1 and V is TRBV3-1 (or the pseudogene TRBV3-2); 9 bases are a match to TRBD2. Germline V gives CDR1 LGHDT, CDR2 YNNKEL (reference sequence). The CDR3 has 15 amino acids. Trimming took 4 bases from V and 4 from J; bases not matched to a gene: 5. The CDR3 loop is CASSRRTSDYNEQFF. In DNA form, the CDR3 reads TGTGCCAGCAGCCGGAGGACTAGCGATTACAATGAGCAGTTCTTC.

Only a few counts were recorded for this clone. The gene calls are TRBV5-4 and TRBJ1-1; TRBD1 agrees at 7 bases. This CDR3 is built from 13 residues. V was pared by 2 bases and J by 3 bases, with 1 base of the junction left unmatched. Germline CDR1 is SGHNT and CDR2 is YYREEE (reference sequence). The CDR3 coding sequence is TGTGCCAGCAGCTTTGACAGGGACACTGAAGCTTTCTTT. Translation: CASSFDRDTEAFF. The whole variable domain, filled in from reference TRBV5-4 and TRBJ1-1, reads ETGVTQSPTHLIKTRGQQVTLRCSSQSGHNTVSWYQQALGQGPQFIFQYYREEENGRGNFPPRFSGLQFPNYSSELNVNALELDDSALYLCASSFDRDTEAFFGQGTRLTVV.

The chain joins TRBV7-9 to TRBJ2-7; D is unresolved. Germline V gives CDR1 SEHNR, CDR2 FQNEAQ (reference sequence). Trimming removed 5 bases from V and 3 bases from J, with 11 bases in between. This CDR3 contains 13 residues. CDR3 in DNA: TGTGCCAGCAGCGACATACAAAACTACGAGCAGTACTTC. This gives the protein CASSDIQNYEQYF.

This sequence joins TRBV28 and TRBJ2-7; D possibly corresponds to TRBD2 (5 bases). This CDR3 region has 16 residues. Germline CDR1 MDHEN, CDR2 SYDVKM. V was cut by 4 bases and J by 4 bases, with 20 bases left in between. This chain's CDR3 is CASSWGTRAFLYEQYF. The CDR3 DNA sequence: TGTGCCAGCAGTTGGGGAACTAGAGCTTTTCTATACGAGCAGTACTTC.

This chain uses TRBV5-1 with TRBJ2-2; TRBD2 matches at 7 bases. V trimming: 5 bases; J trimming: 6 bases; junction bases outside the gene matches: 10. The CDR3 is made up of 15 amino acids. CDR1 and CDR2 (germline): SGHRS, YFSETQ. Written as DNA, the CDR3 is TGCGCCAGCAGTCTAAGCGGGACCAGTGCCGGGGAGCTGTTTTTT. Translated: CASSLSGTSAGELFF.

The chain employs TRBV6-1 and TRBJ2-2; tentative D call: TRBD2 (6 bases). Germline CDR1 and CDR2: MNHNS and SASEGT. V was shortened by 3 bases and J by 0 bases, with 8 bases between the two germline ends. CDR3 length equals 15 residues. CDR3 protein: CASSERRANTGELFF. The CDR3 DNA is TGTGCCAGCAGTGAGAGGAGGGCGAACACCGGGGAGCTGTTTTTT.

The gene calls are TRBV19 and TRBJ1-5; maybe TRBD1 (5 bases). CDR1 and CDR2 (germline): LNHDA, SQIVND (reference sequence). V dropped 9 bases and J dropped 5 bases, with 14 bases sitting between them. This CDR3 contains 13 residues. Here the CDR3 DNA reads TGTGCCAGCGCCGATCCGGGGGATCAGCCCCAGCATTTT. This codes for CASADPGDQPQHF.

This clone was detected only once. J is TRBJ1-1 and V is TRBV5-1; possibly TRBD1 for D (5 bases). Trimming pared 2 bases from V and 0 bases from J, leaving 11 bases between. This CDR3 region has 15 residues. Germline loops: CDR1 SGHRS, CDR2 YFSETQ. The CDR3 region has the DNA TGCGCCAGCAGCTTTGGGGCGATAATGAACACTGAAGCTTTCTTT. Its translation: CASSFGAIMNTEAFF.

The V and J genes are TRBV19 and TRBJ2-1; 11 bases are shared with TRBD2. The V gene's germline CDR1 is LNHDA and CDR2 SQIVND (reference sequence). Unmatched junction bases numbered 5, after V lost 3 bases and J lost 1 base. The length of the CDR3 is 17 residues. CDR3 coding DNA: TGTGCCAGTAGTATCGATCGACTAGCGGGGTCCTACAATGAGCAGTTCTTC. It translates to CASSIDRLAGSYNEQFF.

The chain employs TRBV10-1 and TRBJ2-5; the match to TRBD1 covers 8 bases. The CDR3 runs to 15 residues. Germline V CDR1 and CDR2: WNHNN, SYGVQD (reference sequence). With 2 bases clipped from V and 2 bases from J, the junction kept 4 bases outside the gene matches. CDR3 sequence reads: CASSERTGPQETQYF. For the CDR3, the DNA is TGCGCCAGCAGTGAGCGGACAGGGCCGCAAGAGACCCAGTACTTC.

This chain connects TRBV28 to TRBJ2-7, with a weak D call TRBD1 (5 bases). The CDR3 contains 12 residues. Trimming took off 5 bases at V and 2 bases at J, with 7 bases between the two ends. Germline loops: CDR1 MDHEN, CDR2 SYDVKM. CDR3 loop: CASSPGPYEQYF. The CDR3 nucleotides are TGTGCCAGCAGTCCAGGGCCCTACGAGCAGTACTTC. Filled out from reference TRBV28 and TRBJ2-7, the complete variable domain reads DVKVTQSSRYLVKRTGEKVFLECVQDMDHENMFWYRQDPGLGLRLIYFSYDVKMKEKGDIPEGYSVSREKKERFSLILESASTNQTSMYLCASSPGPYEQYFGPGTRLTVT.

The sample holds one count of this clone. J is TRBJ2-7 and V is TRBV28, with TRBD1 as a possible D gene (7 bases). This CDR3 is built from 15 residues. Germline V gene lookup returns CDR1 MDHEN and CDR2 SYDVKM. V was pared by 3 bases and J by 1 base, with 13 bases between. The CDR3, as DNA: TGTGCCAGCAGTTTGGTGGCGGGACAGTCCTACGAGCAGTACTTC. Residues: CASSLVAGQSYEQYF.